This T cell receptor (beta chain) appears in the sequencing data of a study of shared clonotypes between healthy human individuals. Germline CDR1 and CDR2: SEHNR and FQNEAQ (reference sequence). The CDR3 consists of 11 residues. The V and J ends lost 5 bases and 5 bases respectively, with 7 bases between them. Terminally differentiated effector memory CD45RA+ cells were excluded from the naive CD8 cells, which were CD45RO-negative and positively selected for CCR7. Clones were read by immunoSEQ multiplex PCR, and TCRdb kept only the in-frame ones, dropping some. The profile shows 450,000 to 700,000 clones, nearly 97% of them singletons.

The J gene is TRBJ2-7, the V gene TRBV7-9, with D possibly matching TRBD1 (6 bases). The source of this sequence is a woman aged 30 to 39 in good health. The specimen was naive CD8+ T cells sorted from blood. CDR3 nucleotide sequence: TGTGCCAGCAGCGGGGGCCACGAGCAGTACTTC. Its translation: CASSGGHEQYF. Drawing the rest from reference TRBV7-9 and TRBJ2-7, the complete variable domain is DTGVSQNPRHKITKRGQNVTFRCDPISEHNRLYWYRQTLGQGPEFLTYFQNEAQLEKSRLLSDRFSAERPKGSFSTLEIQRTEQGDSAMYLCASSGGHEQYFGPGTRLTVT.